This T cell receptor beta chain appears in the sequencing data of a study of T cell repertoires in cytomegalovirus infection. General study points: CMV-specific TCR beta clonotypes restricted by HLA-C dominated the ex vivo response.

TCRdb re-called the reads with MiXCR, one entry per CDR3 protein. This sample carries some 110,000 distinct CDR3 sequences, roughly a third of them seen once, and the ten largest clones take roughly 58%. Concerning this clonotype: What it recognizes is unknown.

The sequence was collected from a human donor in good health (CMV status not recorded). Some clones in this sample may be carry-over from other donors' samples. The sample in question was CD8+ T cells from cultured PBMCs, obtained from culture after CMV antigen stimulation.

The CDR3 sequence is CASSIEVRETQYF. The CDR3 DNA follows: TGTGCCAGCAGCATAGAGGTACGAGAGACCCAGTACTTC. This chain connects TRBV7-9 to TRBJ2-5; the D is unclear. CDR3 length: 13 residues. Germline values: CDR1 SEHNR, CDR2 FQNEAQ (reference sequence). The V end lost 5 bases, the J end lost 4 bases, and 11 bases lay between the germline ends.